The rows below give T cell receptor beta chains drawn from one sample of a study of blood T cell repertoires in COVID-19. The data were produced by immunoSEQ multiplex PCR, yet TCRdb's version contains in-frame clones alone and is incomplete. Here the sample spans over 200,000 clones, 86% being singletons. The specimen sequenced was PBMCs or T cells enriched from blood (not recorded which). These receptor sequences come from a woman aged 45-60 years in a cohort exposed to, infected with or recovered from COVID-19 (not recorded which). CDR3s include the opening cysteine and the closing phenylalanine or tryptophan.

cdr3_aa: CASSLSRLGPDTQYF
j_call: TRBJ2-3
v_call: TRBV18

cdr3_aa: CASSVGVGGASNEQFF
j_call: TRBJ2-1
v_call: TRBV9

cdr3_aa: CASISGGGGYTF
j_call: TRBJ1-2
v_call: TRBV6-8

cdr3_aa: CAWSVGSAGEAFF
j_call: TRBJ1-1
v_call: TRBV30

cdr3_aa: CASRPDGSTEAFF
j_call: TRBJ1-1
v_call: TRBV5-1

cdr3_aa: CASSLGPSLNTEAFF
j_call: TRBJ1-1
v_call: TRBV7-9

cdr3_aa: CASSPLQGNNEQFF
j_call: TRBJ2-1
v_call: TRBV18

cdr3_aa: CASSQTPGELFF
j_call: TRBJ2-2
v_call: TRBV3-1/TRBV3-2

cdr3_aa: CASSKPGQRTGELFF
j_call: TRBJ2-2
v_call: TRBV21-1

cdr3_aa: CASSSSPGVQQYF
j_call: TRBJ2-3
v_call: TRBV7-9

cdr3_aa: CASSLSRGTEAFF
j_call: TRBJ1-1
v_call: TRBV27

cdr3_aa: CASSEGTGASPLHF
j_call: TRBJ1-6
v_call: TRBV9

cdr3_aa: CASSQDLAGGEGTQYF
j_call: TRBJ2-3
v_call: TRBV4-3

cdr3_aa: CASSQRLLGGGAPTDTQYF
j_call: TRBJ2-3
v_call: TRBV4-2

cdr3_aa: CASSLGETAGGTQYF
j_call: TRBJ2-5
v_call: TRBV7-2

cdr3_aa: CASSSRTGYEQYF
j_call: TRBJ2-7
v_call: TRBV11-3

cdr3_aa: CASSFSEGTGPGYGYTF
j_call: TRBJ1-2
v_call: TRBV11-2

cdr3_aa: CASSSRGWVGYTF
j_call: TRBJ1-2
v_call: TRBV28

cdr3_aa: CASSVGPDKINEKLFF
j_call: TRBJ1-4
v_call: TRBV9

cdr3_aa: CASSFQSDTQYF
j_call: TRBJ2-3
v_call: TRBV7-3

cdr3_aa: CASSTFTSVPGNTIYF
j_call: TRBJ1-3
v_call: TRBV9

cdr3_aa: CASSLQGPDGYTF
j_call: TRBJ1-2
v_call: TRBV7-8

cdr3_aa: CAWSGLEAFF
j_call: TRBJ1-1
v_call: TRBV30

cdr3_aa: CASSPNGLSNNEQFF
j_call: TRBJ2-1
v_call: TRBV7-3

cdr3_aa: CASSRTGSGNTIYF
j_call: TRBJ1-3
v_call: TRBV7-2

cdr3_aa: CASSSDSNQPQHF
j_call: TRBJ1-5
v_call: TRBV5-4

cdr3_aa: CASSISVGEAFF
j_call: TRBJ1-1
v_call: TRBV19

cdr3_aa: CATSIAGELFF
j_call: TRBJ2-2
v_call: TRBV15

cdr3_aa: CASSYSGGTYEQYF
j_call: TRBJ2-7
v_call: TRBV6-2/TRBV6-3

cdr3_aa: CATSDFENNEQFF
j_call: TRBJ2-1
v_call: TRBV24-1

cdr3_aa: CASSDGDRQPGSPLHF
j_call: TRBJ1-6
v_call: TRBV6-2/TRBV6-3

cdr3_aa: CASSPLGTKKETQYF
j_call: TRBJ2-5
v_call: TRBV7-3

cdr3_aa: CASSIQGFYNEQFF
j_call: TRBJ2-1
v_call: TRBV27

cdr3_aa: CASSLAPGRVPGELFF
j_call: TRBJ2-2
v_call: TRBV5-1

cdr3_aa: CASSPDTGELFF
j_call: TRBJ2-2
v_call: TRBV5-5

cdr3_aa: CASSPPGRYNEQFF
j_call: TRBJ2-1
v_call: TRBV7-2

cdr3_aa: CASTPIMAGRETQYF
j_call: TRBJ2-5
v_call: TRBV5-1

cdr3_aa: CASSVQGGGTQYF
j_call: TRBJ2-5
v_call: TRBV2

cdr3_aa: CATSSNEGQGIGEQFF
j_call: TRBJ2-1
v_call: TRBV15

cdr3_aa: CASSSWLFTDTQYF
j_call: TRBJ2-3
v_call: TRBV13

cdr3_aa: CAFLRAPGTEAFF
j_call: TRBJ1-1
v_call: TRBV30

cdr3_aa: CASIPTGRAYEQYF
j_call: TRBJ2-7
v_call: TRBV21-1

cdr3_aa: CASSRRQGRRTNTEAFF
j_call: TRBJ1-1
v_call: TRBV7-9

cdr3_aa: CASSQESRGSGGYTF
j_call: TRBJ1-2
v_call: TRBV4-2

cdr3_aa: CASSQDKGTGGGYTF
j_call: TRBJ1-2
v_call: TRBV4-1

cdr3_aa: CASSEFRDQPQHF
j_call: TRBJ1-5
v_call: TRBV6-1

cdr3_aa: CASSYTGANTGELFF
j_call: TRBJ2-2
v_call: TRBV5-1

cdr3_aa: CASSLRDTGLSSYEQYF
j_call: TRBJ2-7
v_call: TRBV5-5

cdr3_aa: CASNTYEQYF
j_call: TRBJ2-7
v_call: TRBV12-3/TRBV12-4

cdr3_aa: CASKSGGAIYNEQFF
j_call: TRBJ2-1
v_call: TRBV11-2

cdr3_aa: CASSSGTGGRSPLHF
j_call: TRBJ1-6
v_call: TRBV7-2

cdr3_aa: CSVDKWAGIAQFF
j_call: TRBJ2-1
v_call: TRBV29-1

cdr3_aa: CASSRTRQGNQPQHF
j_call: TRBJ1-5
v_call: TRBV11-2

cdr3_aa: CASSPPSGSDTQYF
j_call: TRBJ2-3
v_call: TRBV18

cdr3_aa: CASGLGQTLSSYNSPLHF
j_call: TRBJ1-6
v_call: TRBV12-5

cdr3_aa: CASSQEGRTSSGNTIYF
j_call: TRBJ1-3
v_call: TRBV4-2

cdr3_aa: CATSRAAGGRETQYF
j_call: TRBJ2-5
v_call: TRBV15

cdr3_aa: CASSQGAGGTYEQYF
j_call: TRBJ2-7
v_call: TRBV4-2

cdr3_aa: CASSVGQAYNEQFF
j_call: TRBJ2-1
v_call: TRBV9

cdr3_aa: CASSLDSVDEQFF
j_call: TRBJ2-1
v_call: TRBV5-1